What follows are 10 T cell receptor beta chains derived from one specimen sequenced in a study of shared clonotypes between healthy human individuals. Generated by immunoSEQ multiplex PCR, the TCRdb table keeps only in-frame clones and is missing some. The sample contains about 380,000 clones, about 96% of which appear only once. The specimen was memory CD8+ T cells sorted from blood. Subset described: CD45RO+ cells pooled with CCR7-negative TemRA cells. The receptors were gathered from a man aged 25 to 40 in good health.

This chain connects TRBV5-1 to TRBJ1-4; 10 bases fit TRBD1. This CDR3 has 14 amino acids. Germline trimming cut 4 bases from V and 8 bases from J; bases unmatched to any gene: 5. Germline-derived CDR1 and CDR2 are SGHRS and YFSETQ. DNA of the CDR3: TGCGCCAGCAGCCTGACAGGGGGCGTCGAAAAACTGTTTTTT. Amino acids: CASSLTGGVEKLFF.

This rearrangement joins TRBV7-9 to TRBJ1-5; D gene uncertain. Germline values: CDR1 SEHNR, CDR2 FQNEAQ (reference sequence). This CDR3 is built from 13 residues. V lost 10 bases to trimming and J lost 4 bases, with 14 bases between them. The CDR3 is CATGRVGNQPQHF. For the CDR3, the DNA is TGTGCCACCGGAAGGGTTGGGAATCAGCCCCAGCATTTT.

The J gene is TRBJ2-1, the V gene TRBV19, with D possibly matching TRBD2 (6 bases). Germline CDR1 LNHDA, CDR2 SQIVND (reference sequence). The CDR3 sequence is 12 residues long. Trimming shortened V by 8 bases and J by 7 bases, and 12 bases separated the two germline ends. CDR3 DNA sequence: TGTGCCAGTTTAGCAGGGAGGAATGAGCAGTTCTTC. This translates into CASLAGRNEQFF.

The chain links TRBV10-3 to TRBJ2-7; 9 bases fit TRBD1. After removal of 8 bases from V and 4 bases from J, the junction contained 3 bases not matched to a gene. The germline V gene has CDR1 ENHRY and CDR2 SYGVKD. The CDR3 is 12 amino acids. This CDR3 is CAIRDRDYEQYF. CDR3 coding DNA: TGTGCCATCCGGGACAGGGATTACGAGCAGTACTTC.

The J gene is TRBJ2-7, the V gene TRBV28; TRBD2 agrees at 7 bases. Trimming took 2 bases from V and 3 from J; bases not matched to a gene: 7. The germline CDR1 and CDR2 sequences are MDHEN and SYDVKM. The CDR3 has 15 residues. The CDR3 coding sequence is TGTGCCAGCAGTTTACGCGGGAGTGACGGCTACGAGCAGTACTTC. Amino acids: CASSLRGSDGYEQYF.

This clone was picked up one time. The rearrangement uses TRBV28 and TRBJ1-2; TRBD1 might be the D (6 bases). The CDR3 is made up of 13 amino acids. Per the germline V gene, CDR1 is MDHEN and CDR2 is SYDVKM. V lost 8 bases and J 3 bases, leaving 13 bases between the germline ends. The CDR3: CASLQGFDYGYTF. CDR3 in DNA: TGTGCCAGCCTACAGGGTTTTGACTATGGCTACACCTTC.

The genes are TRBV6-5 and TRBJ2-2; unclear D gene. The CDR3 consists of 14 residues. Germline V gene data show CDR1 as MNHEY and CDR2 as SVGAGI. V lost 0 bases and J lost 4, with 6 bases in between. CDR3 sequence reads: CASSYSWVTGELFF. The CDR3 DNA is TGTGCCAGCAGTTACTCGTGGGTCACCGGGGAGCTGTTTTTT.

The chain employs TRBV11-2 and TRBJ2-1, with D unclear. The CDR3 consists of 15 residues. With 5 bases removed from V and 8 bases from J, the gap between germline ends came to 19 bases. The V gene's germline CDR1 is SGHAT and CDR2 FQNNGV. CDR3 region: CASSNPFGVADEQFF. The CDR3 DNA is TGTGCCAGCAGCAACCCATTTGGTGTCGCAGATGAGCAGTTCTTC.

The V and J genes are TRBV11-3 and TRBJ2-7; 7 bases fit TRBD2. V trimming: 5 bases; J trimming: 0 bases; junction bases outside the gene matches: 7. The CDR3 is 15 residues long. CDR1 and CDR2 (germline): SGHNT, YENEEA. For the CDR3, the DNA is TGTGCCAGCAGCCCGGGGGGTCGGAGCTCCTACGAGCAGTACTTC. It encodes CASSPGGRSSYEQYF.

J is TRBJ2-3 and V is TRBV19; D ambiguous. V lost 3 bases and J 5 bases, leaving 9 bases between the germline ends. The CDR3 has 13 amino acids. From germline, CDR1 is LNHDA and CDR2 SQIVND (reference sequence). The CDR3 DNA reads as TGTGCCAGTAGTATCGACACGAGAGATACGCAGTATTTT. Translating gives CASSIDTRDTQYF.